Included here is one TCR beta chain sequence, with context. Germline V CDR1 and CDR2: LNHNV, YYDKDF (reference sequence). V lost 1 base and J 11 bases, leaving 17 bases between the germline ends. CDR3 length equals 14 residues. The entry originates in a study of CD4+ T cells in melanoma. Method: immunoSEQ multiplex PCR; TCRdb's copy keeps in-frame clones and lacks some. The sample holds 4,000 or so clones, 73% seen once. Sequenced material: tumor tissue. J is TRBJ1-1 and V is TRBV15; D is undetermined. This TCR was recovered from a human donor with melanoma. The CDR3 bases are TGTGCCACCAGCAGAGGGTCCGGCCAAGGAGGGGCTTTCTTT. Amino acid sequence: CATSRGSGQGGAFF. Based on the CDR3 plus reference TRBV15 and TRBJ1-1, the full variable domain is DAMVIQNPRYQVTQFGKPVTLSCSQTLNHNVMYWYQQKSSQAPKLLFHYYDKDFNNEADTPDNFQSRRPNTSFCFLDIRSPGLGDTAMYLCATSRGSGQGGAFFGQGTRLTVV.